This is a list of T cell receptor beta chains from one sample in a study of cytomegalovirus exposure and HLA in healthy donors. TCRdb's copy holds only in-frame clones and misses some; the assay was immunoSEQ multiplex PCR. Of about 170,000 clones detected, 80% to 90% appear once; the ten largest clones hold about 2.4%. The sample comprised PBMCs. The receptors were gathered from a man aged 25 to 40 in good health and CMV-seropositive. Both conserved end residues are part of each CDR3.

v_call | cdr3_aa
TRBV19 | CASSISLAGARYNEQFF
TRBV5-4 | CASSSAQGDEQFF
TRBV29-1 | CSVRGTVNTEAFF
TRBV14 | CASSQMLANEQFF
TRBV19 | CASSDRMNTEAFF
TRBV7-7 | CASRSGTAQETQYF
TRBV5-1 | CASSSGGQAPEAFF
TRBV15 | CATSRASREGRDTQYF
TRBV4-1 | CASSQGQGNVQHF
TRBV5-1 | CASSLDPTGGTDEQFF
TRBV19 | CATGKRAGNQPQHF
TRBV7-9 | CASSSSWRGNIQYF
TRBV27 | CASSLSREPNQPQHF
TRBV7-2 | CASSLNTAYEQYF
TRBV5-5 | CASSLMGGGEKLFF
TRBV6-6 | CASSYEGASLDTQYF
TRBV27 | CASSLGTSPYEQYF
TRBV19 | CASSEQFPGTEAFF
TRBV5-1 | CASSLAGQGNGELFF
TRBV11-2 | CASSSGAIKVSYNEQFF
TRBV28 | CASRESLTGGADTQYF
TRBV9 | CASSATGTSGKGWNTGELFF
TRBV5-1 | CASSLAGRSGANVLTF
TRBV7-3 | CASSPHIPLAGSYNEQFF
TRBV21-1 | CASSHRTSGRRRLRNTDTQYF
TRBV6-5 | CASSYLNRGVGEKLFF
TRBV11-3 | CASSLERSWGPSYNEQFF
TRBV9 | CASSPASGARGANVLTF
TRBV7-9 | CASSSPGQGDSPLHF
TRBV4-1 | CASSPWDRGSEKLFF
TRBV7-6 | CASSLAPGDSNQPQHF
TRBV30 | CAWSVKASPSTDTQYF
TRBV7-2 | CASSPGDIESQPQHF
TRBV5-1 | CASSFNRETDTQYF
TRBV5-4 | CASSLIGVITEAFF
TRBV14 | CASSQKGSSGRNEQFF
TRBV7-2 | CASGGSTEAFF